What follows describes a single T cell receptor beta chain. The record originates from a study of chemoradiotherapy in HPV16-positive cancers. Study-level information: Two HPV16-positive patients' cells yielded candidate HPV-specific clones and common motifs.

Produced via immunoSEQ multiplex PCR; TCRdb's table is partial and in-frame only. Seen here are 20,000 to 25,000 clones, roughly 86% observed once, and the top ten hold about 2.1%. There are 15 residues in the CDR3. V shed 3 bases, J shed 7 bases, and the junction held 4 bases outside the gene matches. Germline values: CDR1 SGHDT, CDR2 YYEEEE. Specimen: blood, collected from a patient who underwent chemoradiotherapy. This clonotype originated in a human donor with HPV-associated anogenital cancer. The chain recombines TRBV5-6 with TRBJ1-4, with 12 bases aligning to TRBD1. CDR3 nucleotides: TGTGCCAGCAGCTGGCCGGGACAGGGGGCTGAAAAACTGTTTTTT. Protein sequence: CASSWPGQGAEKLFF.